The 21 T cell receptor beta chains presented below share a single source sample, sequenced in a study of T cells after yellow fever vaccination. Using its own MiXCR run on the 5' RACE reads, TCRdb lists one record per CDR3 protein. The data show under 150,000 distinct CDR3 sequences, with around 7.7% seen just once and under 0.95% held by the top ten. The source material was CD4+ T cells sorted from PBMCs, sampled 5 days after the yellow fever booster vaccination. The source is a man aged 25-45 years who received the YFV17D yellow fever vaccine.

This clonotype was recorded many times. DNA of the CDR3: TGTGCCAGCAGTCCCTTCCGATATCGCCCGGGTGACTATGGCTACACCTTC. Its protein product is CASSPFRYRPGDYGYTF. The V and J genes are TRBV6-5 and TRBJ1-2; D gene uncertain. In germline, CDR1 is MNHEY, CDR2 SVGAGI. The CDR3 is 17 amino acids. V dropped 5 bases and J dropped 3 bases, with 22 bases sitting between them.

In its sample, this clonotype was seen many times. CDR3 coding DNA: TGCAGTGCAAAGCTACAGGGGCGGGCTGAAAAACTGTTTTTT. Its protein product is CSAKLQGRAEKLFF. The chain is built from TRBV20-1 and TRBJ1-4, with 7 positions matching TRBD1. Looked up from germline, CDR1 is DFQATT and CDR2 is SNEGSKA (reference sequence). This CDR3 region has 14 residues. Unmatched junction bases numbered 11, after V lost 6 bases and J lost 7 bases.

This clonotype showed up many times. The J gene is TRBJ2-1, the V gene TRBV25-1, with D possibly matching TRBD2 (5 bases). The CDR3 covers 17 residues. Trimming shortened V by 4 bases and J by 2 bases, and 18 bases separated the two germline ends. Germline values: CDR1 MGHDK, CDR2 SYGVNS. The DNA for the CDR3 is TGTGCCAGCAGTGCCACCGAACGAGGGTCTACCTACAATGAGCAGTTCTTC. Translation gives CASSATERGSTYNEQFF.

This clonotype was recorded at least ten times. The CDR3 sequence is CASSRGTSVSTDTQYF. CDR3 nucleotide sequence: TGTGCCAGCAGCCGCGGGACTAGCGTAAGCACAGATACGCAGTATTTT. The rearrangement links TRBV7-6 to TRBJ2-3, with TRBD2 matching 10 bases. CDR1 and CDR2 from the germline V gene are SGHVS and FNYEAQ. V was clipped by 5 bases and J by 0 bases; unmatched bases: 5. The CDR3 is 16 amino acids.

This clonotype has ten or more counts. This chain uses TRBV5-5 with TRBJ1-6; no firm D call. This CDR3 contains 12 residues. From germline, CDR1 is SGHKS and CDR2 YYEKEE (reference sequence). V lost 2 bases to trimming and J lost 11 bases, with 8 bases between them. The CDR3 spells CASSLSVPPLHF. CDR3 coding DNA: TGTGCCAGCAGCTTATCAGTCCCACCCCTCCACTTT.

Many counts were recorded for this clonotype. The chain recombines TRBV5-1 with TRBJ2-7; 10 nucleotides align to TRBD1. Germline V gene lookup returns CDR1 SGHRS and CDR2 YFSETQ. This CDR3 has 15 residues. With V trimmed by 3 bases and J by 7 bases, 10 bases remained unmatched. The CDR3 sequence: CASSSRDRGGGEQYF. CDR3 DNA: TGCGCCAGCAGCTCCCGGGACAGGGGAGGAGGGGAGCAGTACTTC.

The table lists this clonotype with many counts. The J gene is TRBJ2-7, the V gene TRBV7-3, with 8 bases identical to TRBD1. V shed 2 bases and J 2 bases; nucleotides not matched to a gene: 5. Germline assignment: CDR1 SGHTA and CDR2 FQGTGA. This CDR3 has 15 residues. The CDR3 reads CASSLGGTGPYEQYF. CDR3 coding DNA: TGTGCCAGCAGCTTAGGCGGGACAGGTCCCTACGAGCAGTACTTC. The complete variable domain, with remaining parts taken from reference TRBV7-3 and TRBJ2-7, reads GAGVSQTPSNKVTEKGKYVELRCDPISGHTALYWYRQSLGQGPEFLIYFQGTGAADDSGLPNDRFFAVRPEGSVSTLKIQRTERGDSAVYLCASSLGGTGPYEQYFGPGTRLTVT.

This clonotype was detected ten times or more. CDR3 nucleotides: TGCAGTGCTCGTTTTGGGGGCCAGCCCCAGCATTTT. The encoded protein is CSARFGGQPQHF. V usage is TRBV20-1 and J usage is TRBJ1-5; a possible D gene is TRBD1 (6 bases). Trimming pared 5 bases from V and 7 bases from J, leaving 12 bases between. CDR1 is DFQATT, CDR2 SNEGSKA, per germline (reference sequence). The CDR3 extends over 12 amino acids.

The chain is built from TRBV3-1 and TRBJ2-1; D possibly corresponds to TRBD1 (5 bases). The CDR3 is 15 amino acids. Germline V gene sequence: CDR1 LGHDT, CDR2 YNNKEL (reference sequence). V shed 11 bases and J shed 10 bases, with 27 bases lying between them. The CDR3 is CASTNSQGARSEQFF. The DNA of the CDR3 is TGTGCCTCCACCAACAGCCAAGGGGCGAGATCCGAGCAGTTCTTC.

There are many counts of this clonotype. The chain employs TRBV6-2 or TRBV6-3 and TRBJ1-1; D is uncertain. V lost 6 bases, J lost 9 bases, and 14 bases lay in between. Germline CDR1 reads MNHEY; CDR2 reads SVGEGT. The CDR3 is 12 amino acids. The CDR3 DNA reads as TGTGCCAGCAGCCCAACTCAACGGAAAGCTTTCTTT. Translating it yields CASSPTQRKAFF.

Ten or more counts support this clonotype. The chain is built from TRBV3-1 and TRBJ2-3; 7 bases agree with TRBD2. CDR1 and CDR2 (germline): LGHDT, YNNKEL (reference sequence). The CDR3 is 14 residues long. Losses at the gene ends were 0 bases for V and 9 bases for J; bases not matched to a gene: 6. Here the CDR3 DNA reads TGTGCCAGCAGCCAAGAAGCGGGAAAGTACACGCAGTATTTT. Translation gives CASSQEAGKYTQYF.

This clonotype was counted at least ten times. The chain joins TRBV20-1 to TRBJ2-3; weak D call: TRBD2 (6 bases). The length of the CDR3 is 11 residues. V lost 5 bases to trimming and J lost 11 bases, with 14 bases between them. Per germline, CDR1 DFQATT and CDR2 SNEGSKA (reference sequence). The DNA of the CDR3 is TGCAGTGCTCCCTCTGGGGAGGAGCAGTATTTT. Its protein is CSAPSGEEQYF.

This clonotype was detected many times. The gene calls are TRBV12-3 or TRBV12-4 and TRBJ2-1; D call uncertain. Trimming stripped 6 bases from V and 0 bases from J, with 9 bases between. There are 14 residues in the CDR3. The CDR3 DNA reads TGTGCCAGCAGAGGGCCCGGCTCCTACAATGAGCAGTTCTTC. Its protein is CASRGPGSYNEQFF.

Ten or more counts support this clonotype. The chain links TRBV12-3 or TRBV12-4 to TRBJ1-5; TRBD1 matches at 9 bases. Losses at the gene ends were 5 bases for V and 6 bases for J; bases not matched to a gene: 11. The CDR3 loop spans 16 amino acids. The CDR3 DNA reads TGTGCCAGCAGTCCCTCCGGGACAGGGACCCGTCAGCCCCAGCATTTT. Translation gives CASSPSGTGTRQPQHF.

This clonotype was counted at least ten times. This chain uses TRBV20-1 with TRBJ2-5, with 11 bases matching TRBD2. The germline V gene encodes CDR1 DFQATT and CDR2 SNEGSKA (reference sequence). With V trimmed by 6 bases and J by 7 bases, 10 bases remained unmatched. This CDR3 contains 14 residues. The CDR3 region has the DNA TGCAGTGCAAGGGGACTAGCGGATGTCGGGACCCAGTACTTC. This gives the protein CSARGLADVGTQYF.

As regards this clonotype: This may come from a read error, since a much larger clone is one base off. The chain carries TRBV20-1 and TRBJ2-2; D call uncertain. Germline values: CDR1 DFQATT, CDR2 SNEGSKA (reference sequence). This CDR3 region has 15 residues. Trimming shortened V by 3 bases and J by 4 bases, and 15 bases separated the two germline ends. In DNA form, the CDR3 reads TGCAGTGCTAGTAAGGCTCTGGGTAGCACCGGGGAGCTGTTTTTT. Its translation is CSASKALGSTGELFF.

This clonotype came up many times. The chain combines TRBV7-2 with TRBJ1-1, with D perhaps matching TRBD1 (5 bases). The CDR3 extends over 14 amino acids. Germline V gives CDR1 SGHTA, CDR2 FQGNSA. Trimming took 7 bases from V and 6 from J, leaving 18 bases between them. In nucleotides, the CDR3 is TGTGCCAGCACCCCGGGGTGGGGGGAGGCTGAAGCTTTCTTT. Amino acids: CASTPGWGEAEAFF.

The chain employs TRBV5-1 and TRBJ2-6; weak D call: TRBD1 (8 bases). The CDR3 is 18 amino acids. Trimming shortened V by 2 bases and J by 4 bases, and 19 bases separated the two germline ends. Germline assignment: CDR1 SGHRS and CDR2 YFSETQ. The DNA of the CDR3 is TGCGCCAGCAGCTTTCTATACGGACAGGGAGGGGGGGCCAACGTCCTGACTTTC. Its translation: CASSFLYGQGGGANVLTF.

This clonotype was picked up many times. The gene calls are TRBV5-4 and TRBJ2-1, with D unclear. Germline values: CDR1 SGHNT, CDR2 YYREEE (reference sequence). There are 12 residues in the CDR3. Trimming stripped 1 base from V and 6 bases from J, with 5 bases between. CDR3 in DNA: TGTGCCAGCAGCTTGCCAGGCAATGAGCAGTTCTTC. Translation: CASSLPGNEQFF.

This clonotype was recorded many times. The rearrangement joins TRBV3-1 to TRBJ2-1, with D uncertain. Germline V gene data show CDR1 as LGHDT and CDR2 as YNNKEL (reference sequence). Trimming left V 0 bases short and J 2 bases short, with 14 bases between. The CDR3 totals 17 residues. The chain's CDR3 is CASSQDAILGPYNEQFF. The DNA for the CDR3 is TGTGCCAGCAGCCAAGATGCTATCCTTGGTCCCTACAATGAGCAGTTCTTC.

At least ten counts were recorded for this clonotype. This CDR3 is CASSLVTGYEQYF. The CDR3 nucleotides read TGTGCCAGCAGCTTAGTGACAGGCTACGAGCAGTACTTC. The chain couples TRBV11-2 to TRBJ2-7; D is possibly TRBD1 (6 bases). V was clipped by 1 base and J by 3 bases, with 7 bases between them. Germline lookup yields CDR1 SGHAT and CDR2 FQNNGV. The CDR3 runs to 13 residues.